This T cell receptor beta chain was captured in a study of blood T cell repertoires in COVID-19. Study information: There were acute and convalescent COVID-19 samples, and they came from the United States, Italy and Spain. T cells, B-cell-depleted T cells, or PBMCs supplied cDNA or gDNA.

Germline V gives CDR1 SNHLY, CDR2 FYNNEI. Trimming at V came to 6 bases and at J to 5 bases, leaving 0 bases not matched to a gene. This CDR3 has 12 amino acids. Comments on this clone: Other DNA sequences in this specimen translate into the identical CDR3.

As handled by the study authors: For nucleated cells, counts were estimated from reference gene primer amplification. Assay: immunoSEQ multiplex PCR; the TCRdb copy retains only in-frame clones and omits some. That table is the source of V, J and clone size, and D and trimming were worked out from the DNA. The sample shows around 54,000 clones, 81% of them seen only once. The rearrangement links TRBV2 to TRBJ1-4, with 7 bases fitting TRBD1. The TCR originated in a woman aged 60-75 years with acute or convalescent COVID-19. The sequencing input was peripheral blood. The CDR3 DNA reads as TGTGCCAGCAGACAGGGGAATGAAAAACTGTTTTTT. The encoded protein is CASRQGNEKLFF.